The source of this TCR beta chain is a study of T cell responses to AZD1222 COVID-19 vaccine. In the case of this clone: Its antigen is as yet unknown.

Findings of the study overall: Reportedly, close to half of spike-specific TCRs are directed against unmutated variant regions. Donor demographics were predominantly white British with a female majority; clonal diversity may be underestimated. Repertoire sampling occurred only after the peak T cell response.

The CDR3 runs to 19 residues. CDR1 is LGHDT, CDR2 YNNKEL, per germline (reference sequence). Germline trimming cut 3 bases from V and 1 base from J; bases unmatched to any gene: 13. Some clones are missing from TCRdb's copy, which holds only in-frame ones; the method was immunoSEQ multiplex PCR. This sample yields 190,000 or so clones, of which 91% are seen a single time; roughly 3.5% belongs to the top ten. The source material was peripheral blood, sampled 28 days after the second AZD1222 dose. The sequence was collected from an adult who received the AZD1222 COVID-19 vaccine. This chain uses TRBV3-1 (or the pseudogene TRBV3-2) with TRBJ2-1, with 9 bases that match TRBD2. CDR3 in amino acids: CASSHRWREGLGSYNEQFF. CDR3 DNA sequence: TGTGCCAGCAGCCACCGCTGGCGGGAGGGCCTAGGGTCCTACAATGAGCAGTTCTTC.